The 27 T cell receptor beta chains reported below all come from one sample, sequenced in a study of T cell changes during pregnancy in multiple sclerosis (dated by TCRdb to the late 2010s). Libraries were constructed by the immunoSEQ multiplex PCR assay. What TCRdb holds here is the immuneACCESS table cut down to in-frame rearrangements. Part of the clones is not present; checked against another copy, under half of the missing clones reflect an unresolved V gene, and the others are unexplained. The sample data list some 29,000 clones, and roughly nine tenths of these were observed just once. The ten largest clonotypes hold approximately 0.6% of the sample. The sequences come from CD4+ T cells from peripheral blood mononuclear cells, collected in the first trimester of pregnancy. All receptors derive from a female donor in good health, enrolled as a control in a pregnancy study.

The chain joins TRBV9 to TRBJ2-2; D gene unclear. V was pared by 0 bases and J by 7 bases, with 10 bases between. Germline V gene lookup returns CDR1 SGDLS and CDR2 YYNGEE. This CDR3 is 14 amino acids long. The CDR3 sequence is CASSVELNIGELFF. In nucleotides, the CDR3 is TGTGCCAGCAGCGTAGAACTAAATATCGGGGAGCTGTTTTTT. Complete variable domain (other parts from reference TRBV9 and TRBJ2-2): DSGVTQTPKHLITATGQRVTLRCSPRSGDLSVYWYQQSLDQGLQFLIQYYNGEERAKGNILERFSAQQFPDLHSELNLSSLELGDSALYFCASSVELNIGELFFGEGSRLTVL.

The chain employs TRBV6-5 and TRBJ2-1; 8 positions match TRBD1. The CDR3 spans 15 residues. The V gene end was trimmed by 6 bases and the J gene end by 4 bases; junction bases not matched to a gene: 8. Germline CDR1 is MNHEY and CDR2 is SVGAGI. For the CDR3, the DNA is TGTGCCAGCAGACCCCGGGACAGGAGGTACAATGAGCAGTTCTTC. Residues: CASRPRDRRYNEQFF.

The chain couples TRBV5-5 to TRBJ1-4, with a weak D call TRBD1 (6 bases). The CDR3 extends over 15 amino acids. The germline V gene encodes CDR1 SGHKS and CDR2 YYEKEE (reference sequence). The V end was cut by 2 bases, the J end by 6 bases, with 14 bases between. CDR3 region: CASSFRQVRDEKLFF. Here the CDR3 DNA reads TGTGCCAGCAGCTTTCGACAGGTCAGAGATGAAAAACTGTTTTTT.

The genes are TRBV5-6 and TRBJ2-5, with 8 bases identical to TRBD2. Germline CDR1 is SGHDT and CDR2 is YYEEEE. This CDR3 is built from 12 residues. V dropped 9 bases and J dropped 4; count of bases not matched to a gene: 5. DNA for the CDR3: TGTGCCACGGGGGGGAGGGGAGAGACCCAGTACTTC. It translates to CATGGRGETQYF.

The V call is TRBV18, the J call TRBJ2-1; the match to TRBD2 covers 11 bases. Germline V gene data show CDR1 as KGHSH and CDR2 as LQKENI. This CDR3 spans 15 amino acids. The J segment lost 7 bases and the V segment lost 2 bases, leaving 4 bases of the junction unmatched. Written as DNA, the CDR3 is TGTGCCAGCTCACCAGGTAGCGGGAGGGTTAATGAGCAGTTCTTC. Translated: CASSPGSGRVNEQFF.

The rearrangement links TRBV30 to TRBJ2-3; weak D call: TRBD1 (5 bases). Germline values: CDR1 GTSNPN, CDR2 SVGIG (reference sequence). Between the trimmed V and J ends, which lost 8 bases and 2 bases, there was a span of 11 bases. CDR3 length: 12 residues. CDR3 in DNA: TGTGCCGCCCAGGGTAACACAGATACGCAGTATTTT. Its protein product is CAAQGNTDTQYF.

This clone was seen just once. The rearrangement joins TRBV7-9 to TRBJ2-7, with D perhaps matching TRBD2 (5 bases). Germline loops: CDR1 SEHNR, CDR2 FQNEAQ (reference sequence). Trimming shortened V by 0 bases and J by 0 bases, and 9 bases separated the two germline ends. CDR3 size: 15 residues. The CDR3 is CASSLASGLSYEQYF. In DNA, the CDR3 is TGTGCCAGCAGCTTAGCCAGCGGCCTCTCCTACGAGCAGTACTTC.

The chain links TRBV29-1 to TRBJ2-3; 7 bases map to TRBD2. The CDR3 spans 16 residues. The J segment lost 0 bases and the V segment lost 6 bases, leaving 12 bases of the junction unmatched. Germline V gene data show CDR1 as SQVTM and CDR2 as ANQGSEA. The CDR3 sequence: CSVAGGSGTSTDTQYF. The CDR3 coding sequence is TGCAGCGTGGCCGGGGGGAGCGGGACTAGCACAGATACGCAGTATTTT.

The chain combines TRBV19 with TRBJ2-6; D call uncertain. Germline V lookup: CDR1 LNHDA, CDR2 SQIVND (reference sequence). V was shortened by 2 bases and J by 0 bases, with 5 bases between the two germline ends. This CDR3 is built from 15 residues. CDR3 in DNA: TGTGCCAGTAGTATAATGGCCTCTGGGGCCAACGTCCTGACTTTC. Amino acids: CASSIMASGANVLTF.

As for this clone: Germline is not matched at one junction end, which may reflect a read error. CDR3 in amino acids: CASSPLQGDGYIF. The CDR3 DNA sequence: TGTGCCAGCAGTCCTCTGCAGGGGGATGGCTACATCTTC. This chain connects TRBV6-5 to TRBJ1-2, with 7 bases aligning to TRBD1. The CDR3 extends over 13 amino acids. Germline V gives CDR1 MNHEY, CDR2 SVGAGI.

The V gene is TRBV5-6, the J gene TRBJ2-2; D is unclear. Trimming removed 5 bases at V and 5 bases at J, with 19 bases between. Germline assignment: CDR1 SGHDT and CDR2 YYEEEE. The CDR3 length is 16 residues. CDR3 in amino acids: CASSPRFGEVTGELFF. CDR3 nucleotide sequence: TGTGCCAGCAGTCCGAGATTTGGCGAGGTAACCGGGGAGCTGTTTTTT.

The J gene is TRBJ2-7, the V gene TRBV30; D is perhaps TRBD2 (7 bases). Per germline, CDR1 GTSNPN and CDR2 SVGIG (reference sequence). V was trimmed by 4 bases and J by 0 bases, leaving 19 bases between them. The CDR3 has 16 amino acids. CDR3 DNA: TGTGCCTGGACATACCTGGGGGGGGCTCCCTCCTACGAGCAGTACTTC. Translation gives CAWTYLGGAPSYEQYF.

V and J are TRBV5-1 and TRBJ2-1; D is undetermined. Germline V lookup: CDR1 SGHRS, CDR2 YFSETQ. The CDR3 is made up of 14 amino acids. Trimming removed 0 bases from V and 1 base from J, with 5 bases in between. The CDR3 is CASSLGSSYNEQFF. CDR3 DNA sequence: TGCGCCAGCAGCTTGGGGAGTTCCTACAATGAGCAGTTCTTC.

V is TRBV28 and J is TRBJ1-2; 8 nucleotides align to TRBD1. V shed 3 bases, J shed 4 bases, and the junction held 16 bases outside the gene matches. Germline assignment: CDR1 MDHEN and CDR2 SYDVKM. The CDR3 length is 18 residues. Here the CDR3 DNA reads TGTGCCAGCAGTTTTGGGGGGAATTCAGGGGGCGGCGGCTATGGCTACACCTTC. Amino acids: CASSFGGNSGGGGYGYTF.

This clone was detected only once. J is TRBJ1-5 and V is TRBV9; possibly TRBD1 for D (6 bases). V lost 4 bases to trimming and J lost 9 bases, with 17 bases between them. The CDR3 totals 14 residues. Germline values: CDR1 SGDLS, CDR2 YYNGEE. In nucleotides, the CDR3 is TGTGCCAGCAGCCCACAGGGTACGGGCGGGCCCCAGCATTTT. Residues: CASSPQGTGGPQHF.

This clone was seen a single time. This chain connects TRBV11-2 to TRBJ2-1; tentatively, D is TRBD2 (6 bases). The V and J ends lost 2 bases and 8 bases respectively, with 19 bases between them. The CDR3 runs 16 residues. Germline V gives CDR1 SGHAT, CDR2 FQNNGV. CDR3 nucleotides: TGTGCCAGCAGCTTAAGGTTCGACGGGAGTAAGGATGAGCAGTTCTTC. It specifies CASSLRFDGSKDEQFF.

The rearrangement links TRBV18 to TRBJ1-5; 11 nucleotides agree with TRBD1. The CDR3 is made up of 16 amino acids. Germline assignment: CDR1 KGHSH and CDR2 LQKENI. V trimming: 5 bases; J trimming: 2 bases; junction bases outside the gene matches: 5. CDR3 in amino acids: CASSVTGQGGNQPQHF. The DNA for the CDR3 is TGTGCCAGCTCAGTCACGGGACAGGGGGGCAATCAGCCCCAGCATTTT. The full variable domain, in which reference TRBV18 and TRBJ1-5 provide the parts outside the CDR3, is NAGVMQNPRHLVRRRGQEARLRCSPMKGHSHVYWYRQLPEEGLKFMVYLQKENIIDESGMPKERFSAEFPKEGPSILRIQQVVRGDSAAYFCASSVTGQGGNQPQHFGDGTRLSIL.

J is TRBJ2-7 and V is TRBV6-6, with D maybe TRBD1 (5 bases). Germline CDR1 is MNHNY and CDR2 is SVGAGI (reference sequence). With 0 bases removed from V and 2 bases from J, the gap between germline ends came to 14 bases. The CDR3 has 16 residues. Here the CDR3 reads CASSYSDSYVPYEQYF. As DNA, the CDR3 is TGTGCCAGCAGTTACTCTGACAGCTACGTCCCCTACGAGCAGTACTTC.

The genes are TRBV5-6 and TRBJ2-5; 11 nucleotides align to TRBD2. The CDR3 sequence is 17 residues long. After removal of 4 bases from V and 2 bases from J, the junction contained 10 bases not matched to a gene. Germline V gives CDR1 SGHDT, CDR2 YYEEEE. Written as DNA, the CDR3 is TGTGCCAGCAGCCTACCTCCCGGGACTAGCGGACAAGAGACCCAGTACTTC. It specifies CASSLPPGTSGQETQYF.

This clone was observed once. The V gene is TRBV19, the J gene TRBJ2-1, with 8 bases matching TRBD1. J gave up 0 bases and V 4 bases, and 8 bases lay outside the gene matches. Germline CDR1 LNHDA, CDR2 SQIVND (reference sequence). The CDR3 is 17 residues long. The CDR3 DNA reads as TGTGCCAGTAGTAGGACAGGGATACATAGCTCCTACAATGAGCAGTTCTTC. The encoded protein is CASSRTGIHSSYNEQFF.

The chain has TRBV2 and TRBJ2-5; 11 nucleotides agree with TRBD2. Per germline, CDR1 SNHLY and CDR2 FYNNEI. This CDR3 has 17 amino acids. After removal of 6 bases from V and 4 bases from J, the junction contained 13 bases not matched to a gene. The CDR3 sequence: CASSPRTSGRPRETQYF. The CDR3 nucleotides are TGTGCCAGCAGCCCAAGGACTAGCGGGCGGCCCCGAGAGACCCAGTACTTC.

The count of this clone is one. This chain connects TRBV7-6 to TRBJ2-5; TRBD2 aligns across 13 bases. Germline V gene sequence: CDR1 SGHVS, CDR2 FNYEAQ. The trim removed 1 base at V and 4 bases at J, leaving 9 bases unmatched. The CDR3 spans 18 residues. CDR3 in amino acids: CASSLVRTSGRDSETQYF. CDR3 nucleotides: TGTGCCAGCAGCTTAGTGAGGACTAGCGGGAGAGACTCAGAGACCCAGTACTTC. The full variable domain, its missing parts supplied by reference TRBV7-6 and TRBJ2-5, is GAGVSQSPRYKVTKRGQDVALRCDPISGHVSLYWYRQALGQGPEFLTYFNYEAQQDKSGLPNDRFSAERPEGSISTLTIQRTEQRDSAMYRCASSLVRTSGRDSETQYFGPGTRLLVL.

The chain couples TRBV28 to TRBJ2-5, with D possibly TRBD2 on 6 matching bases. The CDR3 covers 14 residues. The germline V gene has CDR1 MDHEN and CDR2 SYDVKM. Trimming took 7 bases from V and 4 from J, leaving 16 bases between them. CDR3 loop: CASTPPSGVETQYF. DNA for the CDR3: TGTGCCAGCACCCCCCCTTCGGGGGTAGAGACCCAGTACTTC.

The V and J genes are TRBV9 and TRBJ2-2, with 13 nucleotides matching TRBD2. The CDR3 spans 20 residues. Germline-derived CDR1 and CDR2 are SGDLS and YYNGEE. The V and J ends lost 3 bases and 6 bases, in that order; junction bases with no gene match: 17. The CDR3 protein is CASSAGGSTSGGPGPGELFF. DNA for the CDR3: TGTGCCAGCAGCGCCGGGGGATCGACTAGCGGGGGGCCGGGCCCCGGGGAGCTGTTTTTT.

In DNA, the CDR3 is TGTGCCACCAGCAGAGGCGGGACAGGAGCCTACGAGCAGTACTTC. Translation gives CATSRGGTGAYEQYF. This chain connects TRBV15 to TRBJ2-7, with TRBD1 identical over 8 bases. Germline V lookup: CDR1 LNHNV, CDR2 YYDKDF (reference sequence). The CDR3 loop spans 15 amino acids. The trim removed 1 base at V and 2 bases at J, leaving 4 bases unmatched. The full variable domain, its missing parts supplied by reference TRBV15 and TRBJ2-7, is DAMVIQNPRYQVTQFGKPVTLSCSQTLNHNVMYWYQQKSSQAPKLLFHYYDKDFNNEADTPDNFQSRRPNTSFCFLDIRSPGLGDTAMYLCATSRGGTGAYEQYFGPGTRLTVT.

The CDR3 here is CASSRDRKETQYF. The CDR3 nucleotides are TGTGCCAGTAGTCGGGACAGGAAAGAGACCCAGTACTTC. This chain connects TRBV19 to TRBJ2-5; 8 positions agree with TRBD1. The CDR3 loop spans 13 amino acids. Germline V CDR1 and CDR2: LNHDA, SQIVND (reference sequence). Trimming removed 5 bases from V and 3 bases from J; junction bases left unmatched: 2. Together with reference TRBV19 and TRBJ2-5, the CDR3 gives the full variable domain: DGGITQSPKYLFRKEGQNVTLSCEQNLNHDAMYWYRQDPGQGLRLIYYSQIVNDFQKGDIAEGYSVSREKKESFPLTVTSAQKNPTAFYLCASSRDRKETQYFGPGTRLLVL.

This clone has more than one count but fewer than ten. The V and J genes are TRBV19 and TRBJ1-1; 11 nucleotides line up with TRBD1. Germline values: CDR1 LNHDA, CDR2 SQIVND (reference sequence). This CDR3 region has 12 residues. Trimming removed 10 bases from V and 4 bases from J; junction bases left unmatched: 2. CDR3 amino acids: CATGTGGTEAFF. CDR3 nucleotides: TGTGCCACCGGGACAGGGGGCACTGAAGCTTTCTTT.